The 26 T cell receptor beta chains presented below share a single source sample, sequenced in a study of T cell repertoires in cytomegalovirus infection. Via MiXCR, TCRdb re-called the reads, giving one row per CDR3 protein. The sample yields some 400,000 distinct CDR3 sequences, about a third seen once. Sequencing was done on a sample of PBMCs. The receptors here all came from a human donor in good health (CMV status not recorded). Some clones in this sample may be carry-over from other donors' samples.

Ten or more counts support this clonotype. This chain joins TRBV7-2 and TRBJ1-6, with D possibly matching TRBD1 (5 bases). Trimming stripped 3 bases from V and 10 bases from J, with 16 bases between. Per germline, CDR1 SGHTA and CDR2 FQGNSA. The CDR3 consists of 15 residues. CDR3 DNA sequence: TGTGCCAGCAGCTTGGGGGGGGGGACTGGGTCACCCCTCCACTTT. It encodes CASSLGGGTGSPLHF. The full variable domain, completed using reference TRBV7-2 and TRBJ1-6, is GAGVSQSPSNKVTEKGKDVELRCDPISGHTALYWYRQSLGQGLEFLIYFQGNSAPDKSGLPSDRFSAERTGGSVSTLTIQRTQQEDSAVYLCASSLGGGTGSPLHFGNGTRLTVT.

This clonotype appeared a single time. The chain couples TRBV5-5 to TRBJ1-5; 11 nucleotides line up with TRBD1. The germline V gene encodes CDR1 SGHKS and CDR2 YYEKEE (reference sequence). The CDR3 runs to 20 residues. Trimming cost V 4 bases and J 2 bases; bases outside gene matches: 17. The CDR3 loop is CASSSRLTLGQGVGNQPQHF. CDR3 DNA: TGTGCCAGCAGCAGTAGGTTAACGTTGGGACAGGGGGTTGGCAATCAGCCCCAGCATTTT.

This clonotype was observed many times. This chain joins TRBV7-2 and TRBJ2-3; D gene ambiguous. Germline CDR1 reads SGHTA; CDR2 reads FQGNSA. V was pared by 3 bases and J by 2 bases, with 9 bases between. The CDR3 contains 14 residues. CDR3 DNA: TGTGCCAGCAGCTTTAGGTCGTACACAGATACGCAGTATTTT. This sequence encodes CASSFRSYTDTQYF.

There are a few counts of this clonotype. The V call is TRBV29-1, the J call TRBJ2-1; 9 nucleotides match TRBD2. The CDR3 has 15 residues. CDR1 SQVTM and CDR2 ANQGSEA come from the germline V gene. J lost 4 bases, V lost 6 bases, and 10 bases had no gene match. CDR3 amino acids: CSVRPGSGGYNEQFF. The CDR3, as DNA: TGCAGCGTCCGCCCGGGGAGCGGGGGGTACAATGAGCAGTTCTTC.

The table lists this clonotype with many counts. The chain is built from TRBV28 and TRBJ1-2; D unclear. Germline CDR1 MDHEN, CDR2 SYDVKM. This CDR3 comprises 10 residues. Deletions cut 9 bases from V and 7 bases from J, with 9 bases between. The DNA for the CDR3 is TGTGCCAGTTGGAACGCTGGCTACACCTTC. This translates into CASWNAGYTF.

This clonotype was seen a handful of times. The gene calls are TRBV6-4 and TRBJ2-3; 11 bases line up with TRBD2. The CDR3 loop spans 15 amino acids. Looked up from germline, CDR1 is MRHNA and CDR2 is SNTAGT. After removal of 0 bases from V and 6 bases from J, the junction contained 2 bases not matched to a gene. CDR3 region: CASSDSTSGVDTQYF. CDR3 nucleotide sequence: TGTGCCAGCAGTGACTCGACTAGCGGGGTGGATACGCAGTATTTT.

V usage is TRBV19 and J usage is TRBJ1-1, with D uncertain. CDR1 is LNHDA and CDR2 is SQIVND in the germline V gene (reference sequence). The CDR3 spans 16 residues. The V end was cut by 7 bases, the J end by 2 bases, with 20 bases between. The CDR3 bases are TGTGCCAGTAACTCGGCAGTCGGGGTAGCAAACACTGAAGCTTTCTTT. Translation gives CASNSAVGVANTEAFF.

This clonotype has at least ten counts. V is TRBV7-2 and J is TRBJ1-4; no reliable D call. This CDR3 is 14 amino acids long. Deletions cut 4 bases from V and 7 bases from J, with 13 bases between. Germline V gene sequence: CDR1 SGHTA, CDR2 FQGNSA. CDR3 bases: TGTGCCAGCAGCTCCCCCGCGGCTAGTGAAAAACTGTTTTTT. This gives the protein CASSSPAASEKLFF.

As concerns this clonotype: Germline and junction disagree at one end, which may indicate a read error. The chain joins TRBV20-1 to TRBJ2-7; D might be TRBD2 (5 bases). The CDR3 has 12 residues. Germline CDR1 and CDR2: DFQATT and SNEGSKA (reference sequence). As DNA, the CDR3 is TGCAGTGATAGAGGGCAGACCTACGAGCAGTACTTC. It yields the protein CSDRGQTYEQYF.

The sample holds many counts of this clonotype. The rearrangement links TRBV7-9 to TRBJ1-1, with 9 bases aligning to TRBD1. Germline CDR1 is SEHNR and CDR2 is FQNEAQ (reference sequence). The CDR3 is made up of 16 amino acids. The trim removed 5 bases at V and 3 bases at J, leaving 10 bases unmatched. CDR3 in DNA: TGTGCCAGCAGCACCCGTGCGGGACAGGGATACACTGAAGCTTTCTTT. Translation: CASSTRAGQGYTEAFF.

The chain combines TRBV29-1 with TRBJ2-7; D is ambiguous. The CDR3 runs to 15 residues. The germline V and J ends were trimmed by 4 bases and 3 bases, with 19 bases remaining between them. Germline V gene lookup returns CDR1 SQVTM and CDR2 ANQGSEA. As DNA, the CDR3 is TGCAGCGTTGTGGGCAGCGAATTAGTGGGCTACGAGCAGTACTTC. It encodes CSVVGSELVGYEQYF.

The chain links TRBV4-3 to TRBJ1-1, with 10 bases identical to TRBD1. Germline values: CDR1 LGHNA, CDR2 YSLEER. The CDR3 totals 15 residues. Losses at the gene ends were 5 bases for V and 6 bases for J; bases not matched to a gene: 9. The CDR3 protein is CASSGGTGVLSEAFF. The CDR3 DNA reads TGCGCCAGCAGCGGCGGGACAGGGGTCTTATCTGAAGCTTTCTTT.

The V gene is TRBV10-3, the J gene TRBJ2-7; the match to TRBD1 covers 12 bases. V trimming: 4 bases; J trimming: 4 bases; junction bases outside the gene matches: 5. This CDR3 is built from 15 residues. Germline lookup yields CDR1 ENHRY and CDR2 SYGVKD. The CDR3 DNA follows: TGTGCCATCAGTGGTCCGGGACAGGGGGCGTACGAGCAGTACTTC. This sequence encodes CAISGPGQGAYEQYF.

This clonotype occurred many times. The V gene is TRBV7-2, the J gene TRBJ2-3; D unclear. The germline gives CDR1 SGHTA, CDR2 FQGNSA. The CDR3 length is 15 residues. Trimming cost V 7 bases and J 5 bases, with 19 bases left between them. The CDR3 sequence: CASTRYSPGGDTQYF. CDR3 nucleotide sequence: TGTGCCAGCACGCGCTACTCCCCGGGCGGAGATACGCAGTATTTT.

J is TRBJ2-7 and V is TRBV15, with D perhaps TRBD1 or TRBD2 (6 bases each). The ends were cut back, 0 bases at V and 3 bases at J, with 15 bases in the middle. The CDR3 runs 16 residues. CDR1 LNHNV and CDR2 YYDKDF come from the germline V gene (reference sequence). CDR3 nucleotides: TGTGCCACCAGCAGAGACCCGGGGGCAGACCTCTACGAGCAGTACTTC. Protein: CATSRDPGADLYEQYF.

The J gene is TRBJ2-7, the V gene TRBV28, with a weak D call TRBD2 (6 bases). The CDR3 is 12 residues long. The germline CDR1 and CDR2 sequences are MDHEN and SYDVKM. V lost 5 bases and J 7 bases, leaving 12 bases between the germline ends. The CDR3 here is CASSAGTWEQYF. Here the CDR3 DNA reads TGTGCCAGCAGTGCCGGGACTTGGGAGCAGTACTTC.

The chain combines TRBV27 with TRBJ1-5; TRBD1 is a possible D gene (6 bases). The CDR3 is 16 residues long. V was trimmed by 7 bases and J by 2 bases, leaving 18 bases between them. Germline CDR1 and CDR2: MNHEY and SMNVEV (reference sequence). The chain's CDR3 is CASTPSGRGGNQPQHF. For the CDR3, the DNA is TGTGCCAGCACCCCTTCGGGCAGGGGTGGCAATCAGCCCCAGCATTTT.

In the case of this clonotype: A read error may account for a junction end that differs from germline. The rearrangement links TRBV27 to TRBJ2-1; 10 nucleotides align to TRBD2. Germline V CDR1 and CDR2: MNHEY, SMNVEV (reference sequence). The CDR3 covers 18 residues. Here the CDR3 reads CARSSPALAGATYNEQFF. The CDR3 DNA reads TGTGCCCGCAGTTCCCCTGCCCTAGCGGGGGCCACCTACAATGAGCAGTTCTTC.

This clonotype has only a few counts. V gene TRBV6-1 combines with J gene TRBJ1-1, with D possibly TRBD1 on 5 matching bases. Between the trimmed V and J ends, which lost 4 bases and 1 base, there was a span of 7 bases. The CDR3 runs 13 residues. Per the germline V gene, CDR1 is MNHNS and CDR2 is SASEGT. The CDR3 region is CASSVGENTEAFF. The CDR3 DNA is TGTGCCAGCAGTGTAGGGGAGAACACTGAAGCTTTCTTT.

The table lists this clonotype with many counts. The chain combines TRBV7-2 with TRBJ2-1; TRBD1 aligns across 10 bases. V lost 2 bases and J lost 8; bases outside the gene matches: 6. The germline V gene has CDR1 SGHTA and CDR2 FQGNSA. The CDR3 spans 15 residues. This chain's CDR3 is CASSLIRDRGHEQFF. As DNA, the CDR3 is TGTGCCAGCAGCTTAATCAGGGACAGGGGACATGAGCAGTTCTTC.

The chain employs TRBV7-6 and TRBJ1-2; 9 bases line up with TRBD1. The germline V gene has CDR1 SGHVS and CDR2 FNYEAQ. The CDR3 extends over 15 amino acids. V shed 5 bases and J 5 bases; nucleotides not matched to a gene: 9. The CDR3 here is CASSLGDREGYGYTF. The CDR3 DNA reads TGTGCCAGCAGCCTGGGGGACAGGGAAGGGTATGGCTACACCTTC.

This clonotype was seen at least ten times. The J gene is TRBJ1-4, the V gene TRBV7-8; D call uncertain. Between the trimmed V and J ends, which lost 3 bases and 0 bases, there was a span of 14 bases. The V gene's germline CDR1 is SGHVS and CDR2 FQNEAQ. CDR3 size: 17 residues. CDR3: CASSFGVGFATNEKLFF. In DNA form, the CDR3 reads TGTGCCAGCAGCTTCGGGGTAGGGTTCGCAACTAATGAAAAACTGTTTTTT.

There are a few counts of this clonotype. The V call is TRBV7-2, the J call TRBJ2-1; D possibly corresponds to TRBD2 (6 bases). Germline lookup yields CDR1 SGHTA and CDR2 FQGNSA. V lost 5 bases and J lost 7, with 21 bases in between. CDR3 size: 16 residues. The CDR3 loop is CASSPEGLGRRNEQFF. As DNA, the CDR3 is TGTGCCAGCAGCCCAGAAGGGTTAGGGAGGAGGAATGAGCAGTTCTTC. Complete variable domain (other parts from reference TRBV7-2 and TRBJ2-1): GAGVSQSPSNKVTEKGKDVELRCDPISGHTALYWYRQSLGQGLEFLIYFQGNSAPDKSGLPSDRFSAERTGGSVSTLTIQRTQQEDSAVYLCASSPEGLGRRNEQFFGPGTRLTVL.

Concerning this clonotype itself: It is likely a read error, because the conserved phenylalanine at the end of the CDR3 is missing. The V gene is TRBV6-5, the J gene TRBJ1-1; D gene uncertain. Germline V gives CDR1 MNHEY, CDR2 SVGAGI. The length of the CDR3 is 11 residues. The CDR3 region has the DNA TGTGACAGCAGTTCTACGCGCAAAGCTTTCGTT. Its protein is CDSSSTRKAFV.

V and J are TRBV28 and TRBJ1-2; a weak D match, TRBD1 (5 bases). Germline CDR1 and CDR2: MDHEN and SYDVKM. Trimming pared 6 bases from V and 4 bases from J, leaving 9 bases between. This CDR3 contains 12 residues. In nucleotides, the CDR3 is TGTGCCAGCAGACGGGGGGGCTATGGCTACACCTTC. Protein: CASRRGGYGYTF.

This clonotype has ten or more counts. The chain employs TRBV28 and TRBJ1-3; D is ambiguous. Germline V gene sequence: CDR1 MDHEN, CDR2 SYDVKM. Between the trimmed V and J ends, which lost 3 bases and 4 bases, there was a span of 13 bases. This CDR3 is 15 amino acids long. The CDR3 DNA is TGTGCCAGCAGTTTCCGAACCACAGTGGGAAACACCATATATTTT. It translates to CASSFRTTVGNTIYF.